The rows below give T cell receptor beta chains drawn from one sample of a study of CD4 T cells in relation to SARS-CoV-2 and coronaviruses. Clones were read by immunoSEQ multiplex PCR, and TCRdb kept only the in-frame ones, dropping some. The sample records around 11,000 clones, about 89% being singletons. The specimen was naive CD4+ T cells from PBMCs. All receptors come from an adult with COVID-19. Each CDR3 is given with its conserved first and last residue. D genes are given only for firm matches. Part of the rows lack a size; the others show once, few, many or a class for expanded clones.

DNA: TGCAGTGCTCTAGCGGGAGAGACCCAGTACTTC
CDR3: CSALAGETQYF
V: TRBV20-1
D: TRBD2
size: once
J: TRBJ2-5

DNA: TGTGCCAGCAGCTTAAATTCCCCCTCCCGGTATCCGGGGGCAGAGACCCAGTACTTC
CDR3: CASSLNSPSRYPGAETQYF
V: TRBV7-3
D: NA
size: once
J: TRBJ2-5

DNA: TGTGCCAGTAGTAAGGCGGGGGGGCCCTCCAACACCGGGGAGCTGTTTTTT
CDR3: CASSKAGGPSNTGELFF
V: TRBV19
D: TRBD2
size: few
J: TRBJ2-2

DNA: TGTGCCAGCTCACCCACACCGGACTCCTACGAGCAGTACTTC
CDR3: CASSPTPDSYEQYF
V: TRBV18
D: NA
size: NA
J: TRBJ2-7

DNA: TGTGCCAGCAGTGGGTCGACAGGGGGCGTAGGCAATCAGCCCCAGCATTTT
CDR3: CASSGSTGGVGNQPQHF
V: TRBV2
D: TRBD1
size: NA
J: TRBJ1-5

DNA: TGCGCCAGCAGACCGGCCGGCACCCAAGAGACCCAGTACTTC
CDR3: CASRPAGTQETQYF
V: TRBV5-1
D: NA
size: NA
J: TRBJ2-5

DNA: TGCAGCGTTGCTGCGAACCTTTTTAGAGATACGCAGTATTTT
CDR3: CSVAANLFRDTQYF
V: TRBV29-1
D: NA
size: NA
J: TRBJ2-3

DNA: TGTGCCAGCAGCTTAGGAGGGCAGCCCCAGCATTTT
CDR3: CASSLGGQPQHF
V: TRBV7-9
D: NA
size: NA
J: TRBJ1-5

DNA: TGTGCCGGCACCGGGACAGGGGCGAATTCACCCCTCCACTTT
CDR3: CAGTGTGANSPLHF
V: TRBV30
D: TRBD1
size: few
J: TRBJ1-6

DNA: TGTGCCAGGGAACCGGGACAGAAATACGAGCAGTACTTC
CDR3: CAREPGQKYEQYF
V: TRBV28
D: TRBD1
size: NA
J: TRBJ2-7

DNA: TGTGCCAGCAGCTTATCGAGACTAGCGGGGAAAGAGACCCAGTACTTC
CDR3: CASSLSRLAGKETQYF
V: TRBV7-2
D: TRBD2
size: NA
J: TRBJ2-5

DNA: TGTGCCAGTAGTATGGTAGGGTACACTGAAGCTTTCTTT
CDR3: CASSMVGYTEAFF
V: TRBV19
D: NA
size: NA
J: TRBJ1-1

DNA: TGTGCCAGTAGTATAGTCAGGGGACCTTCTTCCCCAAATCAGCCCCAGCATTTT
CDR3: CASSIVRGPSSPNQPQHF
V: TRBV19
D: NA
size: NA
J: TRBJ1-5

DNA: TGTGCCAGCACCAGGACAGGGGGCTCCTACGAGCAGTACTTC
CDR3: CASTRTGGSYEQYF
V: TRBV6-5
D: TRBD1
size: NA
J: TRBJ2-7

DNA: TGCGCCAGCAGCTTGCCCACAGGGGTTGGAGAAGAGACCCAGTACTTC
CDR3: CASSLPTGVGEETQYF
V: TRBV5-1
D: TRBD1
size: NA
J: TRBJ2-5

DNA: TGTGCCACCAGCAGAGATCGGGACGCAAACTCCTACGAGCAGTACTTC
CDR3: CATSRDRDANSYEQYF
V: TRBV15
D: NA
size: NA
J: TRBJ2-7

DNA: TGTGCCAGTAGTATCCCAGGGGGAGGCACTGAAGCTTTCTTT
CDR3: CASSIPGGGTEAFF
V: TRBV19
D: TRBD1
size: NA
J: TRBJ1-1

DNA: TGCGCCAGCGATGGGCCACAAGAGACCCAGTACTTC
CDR3: CASDGPQETQYF
V: TRBV5-1
D: NA
size: NA
J: TRBJ2-5

DNA: TGTGCCAGCCGAACGCAGGGGGAGAACATTCAGTACTTC
CDR3: CASRTQGENIQYF
V: TRBV2
D: TRBD1
size: NA
J: TRBJ2-4

DNA: TGTGCCAGCAGCGTAGACCCCCGGGGGGAGCAGTTCTTC
CDR3: CASSVDPRGEQFF
V: TRBV9
D: NA
size: NA
J: TRBJ2-1

DNA: TGTGCCAGCAGTAACCCCCTGGCGGACCGCACAGATACGCAGTATTTT
CDR3: CASSNPLADRTDTQYF
V: TRBV6-2/TRBV6-3
D: NA
size: NA
J: TRBJ2-3

DNA: TGTGCCAGCAGCGTAGGCCCAGGCTCCTACGAGCAGTACTTC
CDR3: CASSVGPGSYEQYF
V: TRBV9
D: NA
size: once
J: TRBJ2-7

DNA: TGTGCCAGCAGCTCTGGAATCCACAATGAGCAGTTCTTC
CDR3: CASSSGIHNEQFF
V: TRBV5-8
D: NA
size: NA
J: TRBJ2-1

DNA: TGTGCCAGCAGCGACAGGAACACTGAAGCTTTCTTT
CDR3: CASSDRNTEAFF
V: TRBV5-4
D: NA
size: few
J: TRBJ1-1

DNA: TGTGCCAGCAGCTTGTCTTTTAGGGGGGTTAGGTACTTC
CDR3: CASSLSFRGVRYF
V: TRBV5-4
D: NA
size: NA
J: TRBJ2-4

DNA: TGCGCCAGCAGCTTGGTGTCAGGGGGGGGAAAAGATACGCAGTATTTT
CDR3: CASSLVSGGGKDTQYF
V: TRBV5-1
D: NA
size: NA
J: TRBJ2-3

DNA: TGCGCCAGCAGCTCTTCCCATCCGAACGATGAGCAGTTCTTC
CDR3: CASSSSHPNDEQFF
V: TRBV5-1
D: NA
size: NA
J: TRBJ2-1

DNA: TGTGCCAGCAGCGGAATACAGGGTCTCGGCACCGGGGAGCTGTTTTTT
CDR3: CASSGIQGLGTGELFF
V: TRBV9
D: NA
size: NA
J: TRBJ2-2

DNA: TGTGCCAGCAGGGGGGGGAATGAAGCTTTCTTT
CDR3: CASRGGNEAFF
V: TRBV6-5
D: NA
size: NA
J: TRBJ1-1

DNA: TGTGCCAGCAGCCAGGGCGGGGGGCCCTCCTACGAGCAGTACTTC
CDR3: CASSQGGGPSYEQYF
V: TRBV11-3
D: TRBD2
size: NA
J: TRBJ2-7

DNA: TGTGCCAGCAGCTTCCGGGACAGGAACACTGAAGCTTTCTTT
CDR3: CASSFRDRNTEAFF
V: TRBV7-9
D: TRBD1
size: few
J: TRBJ1-1

DNA: TGTGCCAGCAGCTCCGGGACAGGGGGCGCGGGCAATCAGCCCCAGCATTTT
CDR3: CASSSGTGGAGNQPQHF
V: TRBV5-8
D: TRBD1
size: NA
J: TRBJ1-5

DNA: TGCAGCGTGGCCAGGGATTTGGGCACAGATACGCAGTATTTT
CDR3: CSVARDLGTDTQYF
V: TRBV29-1
D: NA
size: once
J: TRBJ2-3

DNA: TGTGCCAGCACTTTCGGGGACACTACCTACGAGCAGTACTTC
CDR3: CASTFGDTTYEQYF
V: TRBV28
D: NA
size: NA
J: TRBJ2-7

DNA: TGTGCCAGCAGCTTGTCCGGGGTTGGGCACACTGAAGCTTTCTTT
CDR3: CASSLSGVGHTEAFF
V: TRBV5-4
D: NA
size: NA
J: TRBJ1-1

DNA: TGTGCCAGCAGCGTAGTGGCGACCCAGCGCTCTACGCAGTATTTT
CDR3: CASSVVATQRSTQYF
V: TRBV9
D: NA
size: NA
J: TRBJ2-3

DNA: TGTGCCAGCTCACAGGGGGTCGGCACTGAAGCTTTCTTT
CDR3: CASSQGVGTEAFF
V: TRBV18
D: NA
size: NA
J: TRBJ1-1

DNA: TGTGCCAGCACCTTAGCGGGGGGCAAAAAATCCTACGAGCAGTACTTC
CDR3: CASTLAGGKKSYEQYF
V: TRBV2
D: TRBD2
size: NA
J: TRBJ2-7

DNA: TGTGCCAGCAGTGAATTGAAAAAACTGTTTTTT
CDR3: CASSELKKLFF
V: TRBV25-1
D: NA
size: NA
J: TRBJ1-4

DNA: TGTGCCAGCAGTAGCGGGGGGGCCGGGACCGGGGAGCTGTTTTTT
CDR3: CASSSGGAGTGELFF
V: TRBV28
D: TRBD2
size: NA
J: TRBJ2-2

DNA: TGTGCCAGCAGCCCAGGACAGGGCCCCAATCAGCCCCAGCATTTT
CDR3: CASSPGQGPNQPQHF
V: TRBV11-1
D: TRBD1
size: NA
J: TRBJ1-5

DNA: TGCGCCAGCAGCTTGGGAGCCTACGAGCAGTACTTC
CDR3: CASSLGAYEQYF
V: TRBV5-1
D: NA
size: NA
J: TRBJ2-7

DNA: TGTGCCAGCAGTCGACAGGGCTCTGGAAACACCATATATTTT
CDR3: CASSRQGSGNTIYF
V: TRBV27
D: TRBD1
size: once
J: TRBJ1-3

DNA: TGTGCCAGCAGTTATTGGGGGACAGCTTCTAATGAAAAACTGTTTTTT
CDR3: CASSYWGTASNEKLFF
V: TRBV6-5
D: TRBD1
size: NA
J: TRBJ1-4

DNA: TGTGCCAGCAGCTTGGACTCCGGGGAGCTGTTTTTT
CDR3: CASSLDSGELFF
V: TRBV5-4
D: NA
size: NA
J: TRBJ2-2

DNA: TGTGCCAGCAGTGTCGGGGGTCTAGGGGGGCAGTACTTC
CDR3: CASSVGGLGGQYF
V: TRBV12-3/TRBV12-4
D: NA
size: NA
J: TRBJ2-7